The sequence of this T cell receptor beta chain was determined in a study of T cell responses to AZD1222 COVID-19 vaccine. Some clones are missing from TCRdb's copy, which holds only in-frame ones; the method was immunoSEQ multiplex PCR. The profile shows roughly 150,000 clones, more than 85% of them singletons. The V end was cut by 3 bases, the J end by 1 base, with 6 bases between. The CDR3 is 13 amino acids. Germline V gene data show CDR1 as SGHAT and CDR2 as FQNNGV. Sample: peripheral blood, taken 28 days after the second AZD1222 dose. The receptor was isolated from an adult who received the AZD1222 COVID-19 vaccine. This chain connects TRBV11-2 to TRBJ1-1; D is unresolved. The CDR3 protein is CASSLASNTEAFF. CDR3 sequence (DNA): TGTGCCAGCAGCTTGGCATCGAACACTGAAGCTTTCTTT.